The 29 T cell receptor beta chains given below trace back to one sample, sequenced in a study of technical replicates of blood from a handful of donors. The assay was immunoSEQ multiplex PCR, and TCRdb's table has in-frame clones only and misses some. This sample has approximately 58,000 clones, with less than 90% found just once. Source material: PBMCs. Receptor source: a human donor in good health. Some clones in this sample may be carry-over from other donors' samples.

This chain connects TRBV7-9 to TRBJ2-7; 14 positions match TRBD2. Germline CDR1 and CDR2: SEHNR and FQNEAQ (reference sequence). This CDR3 comprises 17 residues. The V segment lost 4 bases and the J segment 5 bases; nucleotides outside the gene matches: 10. CDR3 sequence reads: CASSSLPRLAGGNEQYF. In DNA, the CDR3 is TGTGCCAGCAGCTCCCTCCCACGACTAGCGGGAGGGAACGAGCAGTACTTC.

This chain connects TRBV7-2 to TRBJ2-5; 11 bases are shared with TRBD2. CDR3 length: 12 residues. Germline V gene sequence: CDR1 SGHTA, CDR2 FQGNSA. The trim removed 6 bases at V and 8 bases at J, leaving 2 bases unmatched. The CDR3 coding sequence is TGTGCCAGCAGGGGACTAGCGGACACCCAGTACTTC. Encoded protein: CASRGLADTQYF. Full variable domain (remainder filled in from reference TRBV7-2 and TRBJ2-5): GAGVSQSPSNKVTEKGKDVELRCDPISGHTALYWYRQSLGQGLEFLIYFQGNSAPDKSGLPSDRFSAERTGGSVSTLTIQRTQQEDSAVYLCASRGLADTQYFGPGTRLLVL.

V gene TRBV5-6 combines with J gene TRBJ1-1; perhaps TRBD1 as D (6 bases). CDR3 length: 16 amino acids. CDR1 SGHDT and CDR2 YYEEEE come from the germline V gene. V lost 2 bases and J lost 2, with 16 bases in between. This chain's CDR3 is CASSFYQPGHNTEAFF. The CDR3 nucleotides read TGTGCCAGCAGCTTTTACCAACCGGGACACAACACTGAAGCTTTCTTT.

The chain's CDR3 is CASKPPDRERVGELFF. CDR3 nucleotide sequence: TGTGCCAGCAAGCCCCCGGACAGGGAAAGGGTCGGGGAGCTGTTTTTT. The chain carries TRBV19 and TRBJ2-2; TRBD1 aligns across 8 bases. After removal of 9 bases from V and 7 bases from J, the junction contained 16 bases not matched to a gene. The germline V gene has CDR1 LNHDA and CDR2 SQIVND (reference sequence). CDR3 length: 16 residues.

Here the CDR3 reads CASSESRASGLLETQYF. The CDR3 region has the DNA TGCGCCAGCAGTGAGTCGAGGGCTAGCGGGCTCCTTGAGACCCAGTACTTC. This chain connects TRBV10-2 to TRBJ2-5; 8 positions match TRBD2. V lost 0 bases to trimming and J lost 5 bases; unmatched junction nucleotides: 11. Germline assignment: CDR1 WSHSY and CDR2 SAAADI. The CDR3 length is 17 residues.

This clone has a single count. The chain carries TRBV4-2 and TRBJ1-1; possibly TRBD1 for D (5 bases). Trimming cost V 0 bases and J 10 bases, with 6 bases left between them. Germline assignment: CDR1 LGHNA and CDR2 YNFKEQ. CDR3 length equals 11 residues. DNA for the CDR3: TGTGCCAGCAGCCAAGAAAGGGGAGCTTTCTTT. Its protein is CASSQERGAFF.

The V and J genes are TRBV2 and TRBJ2-7, with 9 bases identical to TRBD2. V gave up 4 bases and J gave up 4 bases; unmatched junction bases: 2. CDR1 is SNHLY and CDR2 is FYNNEI in the germline V gene. The CDR3 loop spans 13 amino acids. The CDR3 region is CASSASGRYEQYF. CDR3 nucleotide sequence: TGTGCCAGCAGTGCGAGCGGGAGGTACGAGCAGTACTTC. Based on the CDR3 plus reference TRBV2 and TRBJ2-7, the full variable domain is EPEVTQTPSHQVTQMGQEVILRCVPISNHLYFYWYRQILGQKVEFLVSFYNNEISEKSEIFDDQFSVERPDGSNFTLKIRSTKLEDSAMYFCASSASGRYEQYFGPGTRLTVT.

This chain links TRBV7-2 with TRBJ2-7; D ambiguous. CDR1 is SGHTA and CDR2 is FQGNSA in the germline V gene. The CDR3 consists of 15 residues. The germline V and J ends were trimmed by 1 base and 0 bases, with 10 bases remaining between them. The DNA of the CDR3 is TGTGCCAGCAGCTTAGTACTAATGAGCTCCTACGAGCAGTACTTC. Its translation: CASSLVLMSSYEQYF.

This chain joins TRBV15 and TRBJ2-7; D may be TRBD2 (6 bases). CDR1 LNHNV and CDR2 YYDKDF come from the germline V gene (reference sequence). Trimming removed 0 bases at V and 2 bases at J, with 11 bases between. The CDR3 totals 15 residues. CDR3 sequence: CATSREAEGPYEQYF. CDR3 bases: TGTGCCACCAGCAGAGAGGCGGAGGGTCCCTACGAGCAGTACTTC.

The V gene is TRBV4-1, the J gene TRBJ2-3, with 8 positions matching TRBD2. Trimming at V came to 1 base and at J to 3 bases, leaving 9 bases not matched to a gene. CDR1 and CDR2 from the germline V gene are MGHRA and YSYEKL. This CDR3 spans 17 amino acids. The CDR3 protein is CASSQVRTGGPTDTQYF. The DNA of the CDR3 is TGCGCCAGCAGCCAAGTTCGTACGGGGGGGCCAACAGATACGCAGTATTTT.

Many counts were recorded for this clone. J is TRBJ1-4 and V is TRBV7-9; no clear D gene. Germline values: CDR1 SEHNR, CDR2 FQNEAQ (reference sequence). This CDR3 region has 13 residues. The V gene lost 5 bases and the J gene lost 3 bases, with 7 bases spanning the gap. This CDR3 reads CASSRGANEKLFF. As DNA, the CDR3 is TGTGCCAGCAGCCGCGGAGCTAATGAAAAACTGTTTTTT.

The chain links TRBV18 to TRBJ1-5; D unclear. Between the trimmed V and J ends, which lost 8 bases and 4 bases, there was a span of 12 bases. Germline V gene sequence: CDR1 KGHSH, CDR2 LQKENI. The CDR3 totals 13 residues. The CDR3 region is CASTLDINQPQHF. The CDR3 DNA is TGTGCCAGCACTCTCGACATTAATCAGCCCCAGCATTTT.

The chain employs TRBV7-2 and TRBJ2-1, with unresolved D. The germline V gene has CDR1 SGHTA and CDR2 FQGNSA. Trimming stripped 0 bases from V and 10 bases from J, with 10 bases between. The CDR3 sequence is 13 residues long. The CDR3: CASSLAIGEEQFF. DNA of the CDR3: TGTGCCAGCAGCTTAGCTATCGGAGAGGAGCAGTTCTTC.

This clone turned up a few times. The rearrangement links TRBV7-2 to TRBJ1-1, with D hard to call. Germline CDR1 and CDR2: SGHTA and FQGNSA. This CDR3 comprises 13 residues. The V end was cut by 1 base, the J end by 4 bases, with 7 bases between. CDR3 in amino acids: CASSLVVLTEAFF. CDR3 coding DNA: TGTGCCAGCAGCTTAGTAGTCCTCACTGAAGCTTTCTTT.

V gene TRBV7-2 combines with J gene TRBJ2-7, with TRBD1 as a possible D gene (6 bases). V was cut by 5 bases and J by 3 bases, with 14 bases left in between. The CDR3 totals 14 residues. Germline V gene lookup returns CDR1 SGHTA and CDR2 FQGNSA. The CDR3 DNA reads TGTGCCAGCAGCCCCCCGGGACATCACTACGAGCAGTACTTC. Translated, it gives CASSPPGHHYEQYF.

The chain uses TRBV27 and TRBJ1-2, with D possibly TRBD1 on 5 matching bases. Germline V gives CDR1 MNHEY, CDR2 SMNVEV (reference sequence). The V end was cut by 4 bases, the J end by 5 bases, with 11 bases between. This CDR3 comprises 13 residues. CDR3 bases: TGTGCCAGCAGTTATGGGGGGGGGTATGGCTACACCTTC. Translation gives CASSYGGGYGYTF.

The CDR3 sequence is CASSAGQGRNQPQHF. The CDR3 DNA is TGTGCCAGTAGTGCGGGGCAGGGTCGCAATCAGCCCCAGCATTTT. This rearrangement joins TRBV19 to TRBJ1-5, with D possibly TRBD1 on 5 matching bases. Trimming removed 5 bases at V and 2 bases at J, with 13 bases between. Germline lookup yields CDR1 LNHDA and CDR2 SQIVND (reference sequence). This CDR3 spans 15 amino acids.

V gene TRBV19 combines with J gene TRBJ1-2, with 7 nucleotides matching TRBD1. This CDR3 has 15 residues. V gave up 7 bases and J gave up 3 bases; unmatched junction bases: 11. CDR1 is LNHDA and CDR2 is SQIVND in the germline V gene (reference sequence). DNA of the CDR3: TGTGCCAGTAATCCGCGAGGGGGCAATGACTATGGCTACACCTTC. It codes for CASNPRGGNDYGYTF. Full variable domain (remainder filled in from reference TRBV19 and TRBJ1-2): DGGITQSPKYLFRKEGQNVTLSCEQNLNHDAMYWYRQDPGQGLRLIYYSQIVNDFQKGDIAEGYSVSREKKESFPLTVTSAQKNPTAFYLCASNPRGGNDYGYTFGSGTRLTVV.

The gene calls are TRBV28 and TRBJ2-7; D gene unclear. Per germline, CDR1 MDHEN and CDR2 SYDVKM. The germline V and J ends were trimmed by 6 bases and 3 bases, with 6 bases remaining between them. The CDR3 loop spans 11 amino acids. The CDR3 DNA follows: TGTGCCAGCAGGGGCTACTACGAGCAGTACTTC. It is translated as CASRGYYEQYF.

This clone was seen once. This rearrangement joins TRBV2 to TRBJ2-5; possible D gene TRBD2, 6 bases. V was trimmed by 2 bases and J by 5 bases, leaving 12 bases between them. Germline V gene data show CDR1 as SNHLY and CDR2 as FYNNEI. The CDR3 has 14 amino acids. The CDR3 is CASSELGGGETQYF. In DNA, the CDR3 is TGTGCCAGCAGTGAACTTGGGGGAGGTGAGACCCAGTACTTC. Complete variable domain (other parts from reference TRBV2 and TRBJ2-5): EPEVTQTPSHQVTQMGQEVILRCVPISNHLYFYWYRQILGQKVEFLVSFYNNEISEKSEIFDDQFSVERPDGSNFTLKIRSTKLEDSAMYFCASSELGGGETQYFGPGTRLLVL.

V gene TRBV7-7 combines with J gene TRBJ2-5; 12 bases fit TRBD2. CDR3 length equals 15 residues. Germline V lookup: CDR1 SSHAT, CDR2 FNYEAQ (reference sequence). The V gene end was trimmed by 5 bases and the J gene end by 5 bases; junction bases not matched to a gene: 6. In nucleotides, the CDR3 is TGTGCCAGCAGCCCTAGCGGGGGGGCCTGGGAGACCCAGTACTTC. Protein sequence: CASSPSGGAWETQYF. Supplemented by reference TRBV7-7 and TRBJ2-5, the full variable domain reads GAGVSQSPRYKVTKRGQDVTLRCDPISSHATLYWYQQALGQGPEFLTYFNYEAQPDKSGLPSDRFSAERPEGSISTLTIQRTEQRDSAMYRCASSPSGGAWETQYFGPGTRLLVL.

This chain uses TRBV10-1 with TRBJ2-3, with TRBD1 matching 8 bases. V trimming: 9 bases; J trimming: 1 base; junction bases outside the gene matches: 6. This CDR3 spans 14 amino acids. Germline assignment: CDR1 WNHNN and CDR2 SYGVQD (reference sequence). The CDR3 nucleotides are TGCGCCAGAGAGACAGGGGCGTGCACAGATACGCAGTATTTT. It translates to CARETGACTDTQYF.

The chain joins TRBV20-1 to TRBJ2-1; D may be TRBD2 (6 bases). CDR3 size: 11 residues. Per germline, CDR1 DFQATT and CDR2 SNEGSKA (reference sequence). Here the CDR3 DNA reads TGCGGTACGGGAGCCTACAATGAGCAGTTCTTC. Translation: CGTGAYNEQFF.

The CDR3 here is CASSPQGARSEQFF. The CDR3 DNA sequence: TGTGCCAGCTCACCTCAGGGGGCGCGGAGTGAGCAGTTCTTC. V gene TRBV18 combines with J gene TRBJ2-1; TRBD1 matches 8 bases. The germline V gene encodes CDR1 KGHSH and CDR2 LQKENI. This CDR3 is 14 amino acids long. V was clipped by 3 bases and J by 9 bases; unmatched bases: 7.

The chain uses TRBV7-2 and TRBJ2-6; no definite D call. V was pared by 1 base and J by 4 bases, with 11 bases between. This CDR3 is 16 amino acids long. Per germline, CDR1 SGHTA and CDR2 FQGNSA. As DNA, the CDR3 is TGTGCCAGCAGCTTAGTAATCCTCGAGGGGGCCAACGTCCTGACTTTC. Its translation: CASSLVILEGANVLTF.

V usage is TRBV6-6 and J usage is TRBJ1-5; 7 bases agree with TRBD1. Germline V gene sequence: CDR1 MNHNY, CDR2 SVGAGI (reference sequence). This CDR3 contains 14 residues. V trimming: 6 bases; J trimming: 7 bases; junction bases outside the gene matches: 9. The CDR3: CASRTDRVRQPQHF. In DNA form, the CDR3 reads TGTGCCAGCAGGACTGACAGGGTTCGGCAGCCCCAGCATTTT.

The chain links TRBV29-1 to TRBJ2-5; 8 nucleotides align to TRBD2. This CDR3 is 13 amino acids long. The germline V gene has CDR1 SQVTM and CDR2 ANQGSEA. With V trimmed by 7 bases and J by 5 bases, 9 bases remained unmatched. CDR3 loop: CSGHRGGGETQYF. The CDR3 nucleotides are TGCAGCGGGCATCGGGGGGGTGGTGAGACCCAGTACTTC. The full variable domain, completed using reference TRBV29-1 and TRBJ2-5, is SAVISQKPSRDICQRGTSLTIQCQVDSQVTMMFWYRQQPGQSLTLIATANQGSEATYESGFVIDKFPISRPNLTFSTLTVSNMSPEDSSIYLCSGHRGGGETQYFGPGTRLLVL.

The J gene is TRBJ2-1, the V gene TRBV15; tentatively, D is TRBD1 (6 bases). The V gene's germline CDR1 is LNHNV and CDR2 YYDKDF (reference sequence). There are 17 residues in the CDR3. V was trimmed by 0 bases and J by 1 base, leaving 13 bases between them. The DNA for the CDR3 is TGTGCCACCAGCAGAGATCTTGGGACAACTTCCTACAATGAGCAGTTCTTC. Translating it yields CATSRDLGTTSYNEQFF.

V is TRBV7-2 and J is TRBJ2-7; no definite D call. The length of the CDR3 is 13 residues. Germline V gene lookup returns CDR1 SGHTA and CDR2 FQGNSA. V was shortened by 5 bases and J by 1 base, with 9 bases between the two germline ends. The CDR3 sequence: CASSINFSYEQYF. The CDR3 nucleotides read TGTGCCAGCAGCATCAATTTTTCCTACGAGCAGTACTTC.